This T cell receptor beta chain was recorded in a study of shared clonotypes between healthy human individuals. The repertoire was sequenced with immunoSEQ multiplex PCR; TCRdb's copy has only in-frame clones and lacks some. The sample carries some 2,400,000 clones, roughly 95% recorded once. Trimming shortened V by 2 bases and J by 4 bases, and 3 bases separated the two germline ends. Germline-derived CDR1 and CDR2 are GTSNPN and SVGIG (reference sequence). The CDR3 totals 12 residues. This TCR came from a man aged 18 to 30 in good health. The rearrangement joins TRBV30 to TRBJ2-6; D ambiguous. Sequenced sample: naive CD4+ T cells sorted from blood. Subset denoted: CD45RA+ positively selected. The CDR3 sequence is CAWSWGANVLTF. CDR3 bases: TGTGCCTGGAGTTGGGGGGCCAACGTCCTGACTTTC.